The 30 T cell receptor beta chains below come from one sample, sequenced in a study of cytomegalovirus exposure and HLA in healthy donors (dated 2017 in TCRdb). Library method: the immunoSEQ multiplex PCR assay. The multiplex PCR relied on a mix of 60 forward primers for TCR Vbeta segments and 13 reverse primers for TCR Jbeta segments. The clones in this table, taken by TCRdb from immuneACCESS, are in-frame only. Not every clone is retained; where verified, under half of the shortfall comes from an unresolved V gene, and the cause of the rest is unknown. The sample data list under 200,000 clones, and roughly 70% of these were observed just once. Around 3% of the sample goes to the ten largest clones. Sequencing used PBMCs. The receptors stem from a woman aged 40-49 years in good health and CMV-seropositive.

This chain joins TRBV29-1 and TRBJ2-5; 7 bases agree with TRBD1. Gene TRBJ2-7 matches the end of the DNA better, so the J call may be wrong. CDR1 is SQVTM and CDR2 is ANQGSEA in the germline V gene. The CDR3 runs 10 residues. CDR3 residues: CSVGTDEQYF. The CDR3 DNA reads TGCAGCGTAGGGACAGACGAGCAGTACTTC.

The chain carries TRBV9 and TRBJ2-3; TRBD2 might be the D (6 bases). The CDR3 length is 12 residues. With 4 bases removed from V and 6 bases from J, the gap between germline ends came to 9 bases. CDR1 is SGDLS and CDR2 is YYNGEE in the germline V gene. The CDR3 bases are TGTGCCAGCAGCCCCAGCGGGGATACGCAGTATTTT. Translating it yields CASSPSGDTQYF.

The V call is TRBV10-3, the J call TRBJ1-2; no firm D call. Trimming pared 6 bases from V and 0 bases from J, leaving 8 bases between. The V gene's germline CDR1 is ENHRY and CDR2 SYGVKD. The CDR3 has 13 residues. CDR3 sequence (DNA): TGTGCCATCAGCACTCCAACTAACTATGGCTACACCTTC. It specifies CAISTPTNYGYTF.

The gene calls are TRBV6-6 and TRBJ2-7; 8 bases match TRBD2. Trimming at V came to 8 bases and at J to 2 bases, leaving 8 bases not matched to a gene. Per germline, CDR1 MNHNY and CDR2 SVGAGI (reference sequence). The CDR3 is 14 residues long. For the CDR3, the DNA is TGTGCCAGCCGTGGAGCGGGAGATCCCTACGAGCAGTACTTC. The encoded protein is CASRGAGDPYEQYF.

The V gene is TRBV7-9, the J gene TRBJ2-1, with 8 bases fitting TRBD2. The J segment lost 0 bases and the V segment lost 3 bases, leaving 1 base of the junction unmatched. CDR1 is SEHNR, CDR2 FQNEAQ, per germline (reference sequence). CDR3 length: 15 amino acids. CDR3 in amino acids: CASSFSGVSYNEQFF. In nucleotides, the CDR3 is TGTGCCAGCAGCTTTAGCGGGGTCTCCTACAATGAGCAGTTCTTC.

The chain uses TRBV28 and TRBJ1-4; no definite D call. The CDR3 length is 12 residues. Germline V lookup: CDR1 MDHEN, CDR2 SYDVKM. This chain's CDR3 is CVVSRTEEKLFF. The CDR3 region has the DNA TGTGTAGTTTCCCGGACTGAGGAAAAACTGTTTTTT.

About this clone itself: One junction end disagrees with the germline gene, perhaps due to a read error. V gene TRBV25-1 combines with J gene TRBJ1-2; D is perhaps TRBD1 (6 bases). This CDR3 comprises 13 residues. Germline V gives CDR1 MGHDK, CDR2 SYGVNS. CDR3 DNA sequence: TGTGCCAGCAGGAAGGGGGTTGACTATGGCTACCCCTTC. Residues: CASRKGVDYGYPF.

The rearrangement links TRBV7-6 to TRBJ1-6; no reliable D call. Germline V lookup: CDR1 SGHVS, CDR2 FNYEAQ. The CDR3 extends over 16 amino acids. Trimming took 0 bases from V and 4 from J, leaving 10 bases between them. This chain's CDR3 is CASSLAIQAYNSPLHF. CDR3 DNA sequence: TGTGCCAGCAGCTTAGCAATCCAGGCTTATAATTCACCCCTCCACTTT.

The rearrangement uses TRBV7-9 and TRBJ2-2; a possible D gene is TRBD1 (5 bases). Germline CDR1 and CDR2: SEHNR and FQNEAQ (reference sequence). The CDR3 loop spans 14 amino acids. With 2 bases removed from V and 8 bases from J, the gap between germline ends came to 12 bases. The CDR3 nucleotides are TGTGCCAGCAGCTTAAGGTGGGGCGAAGGGGAGCTGTTTTTT. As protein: CASSLRWGEGELFF.

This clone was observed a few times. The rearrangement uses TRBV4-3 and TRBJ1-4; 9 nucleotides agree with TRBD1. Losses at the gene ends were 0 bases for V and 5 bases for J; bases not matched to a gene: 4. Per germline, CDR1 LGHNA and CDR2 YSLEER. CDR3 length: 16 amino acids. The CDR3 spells CASSQELGTGNEKLFF. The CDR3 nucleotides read TGCGCCAGCAGCCAAGAGCTCGGGACAGGGAATGAAAAACTGTTTTTT.

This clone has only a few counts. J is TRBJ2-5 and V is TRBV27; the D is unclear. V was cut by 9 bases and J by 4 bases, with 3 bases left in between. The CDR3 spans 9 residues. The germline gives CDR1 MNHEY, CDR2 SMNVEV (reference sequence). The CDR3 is CASRETQYF. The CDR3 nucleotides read TGTGCCAGTAGAGAGACCCAGTACTTC.

The CDR3 here is CASSLTGVDTQYF. The CDR3, as DNA: TGCGCCAGCAGCCTGACAGGGGTGGATACGCAGTATTTT. The V gene is TRBV5-1, the J gene TRBJ2-3; 8 nucleotides match TRBD1. This CDR3 contains 13 residues. The V gene's germline CDR1 is SGHRS and CDR2 YFSETQ. J gave up 6 bases and V 4 bases, and 4 bases lay outside the gene matches.

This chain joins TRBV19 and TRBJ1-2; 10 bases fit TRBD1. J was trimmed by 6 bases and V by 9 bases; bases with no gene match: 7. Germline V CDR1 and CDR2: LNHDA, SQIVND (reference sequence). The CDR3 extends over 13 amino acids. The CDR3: CASLGQGNDGYTF. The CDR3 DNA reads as TGTGCCAGCCTGGGACAGGGGAACGATGGCTACACCTTC.

The CDR3 coding sequence is TGTGCCACCAGCAGAGCCGGGAATGAGCAGTTCTTC. Protein sequence: CATSRAGNEQFF. This chain uses TRBV15 with TRBJ2-1, with no clear D. Trimming pared 1 base from V and 7 bases from J, leaving 5 bases between. Germline CDR1 reads LNHNV; CDR2 reads YYDKDF (reference sequence). The CDR3 has 12 amino acids.

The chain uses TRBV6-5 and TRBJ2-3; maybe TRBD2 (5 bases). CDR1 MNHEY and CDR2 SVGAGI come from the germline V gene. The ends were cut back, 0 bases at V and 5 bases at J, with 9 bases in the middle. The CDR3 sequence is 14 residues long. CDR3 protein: CASSYSSGVDTQYF. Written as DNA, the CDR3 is TGTGCCAGCAGTTACTCGAGCGGAGTAGATACGCAGTATTTT.

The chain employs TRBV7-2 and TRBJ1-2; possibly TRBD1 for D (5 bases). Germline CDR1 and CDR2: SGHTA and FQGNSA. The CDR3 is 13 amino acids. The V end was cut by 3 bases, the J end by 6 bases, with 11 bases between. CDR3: CASSFSGLDGYTF. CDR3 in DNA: TGTGCCAGCAGCTTTTCAGGGCTCGATGGCTACACCTTC.

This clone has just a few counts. The CDR3 protein is CAITSSGSVNEQFF. CDR3 DNA: TGTGCCATCACGTCTAGCGGGAGTGTTAATGAGCAGTTCTTC. V usage is TRBV10-3 and J usage is TRBJ2-1; 10 nucleotides line up with TRBD2. V lost 7 bases and J lost 7; bases outside the gene matches: 7. Germline V gene lookup returns CDR1 ENHRY and CDR2 SYGVKD. This CDR3 spans 14 amino acids.

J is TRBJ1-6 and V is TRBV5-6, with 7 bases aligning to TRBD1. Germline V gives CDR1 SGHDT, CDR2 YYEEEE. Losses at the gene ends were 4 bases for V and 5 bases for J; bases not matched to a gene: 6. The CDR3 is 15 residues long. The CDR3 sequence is CASSPGQNNNSPLHF. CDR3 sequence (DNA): TGTGCCAGCAGCCCGGGACAGAATAATAATTCACCCCTCCACTTT.

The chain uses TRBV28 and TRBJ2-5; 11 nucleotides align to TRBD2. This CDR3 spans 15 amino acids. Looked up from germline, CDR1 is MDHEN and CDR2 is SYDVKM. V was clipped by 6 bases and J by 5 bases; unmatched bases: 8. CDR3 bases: TGTGCCAGCAGCTCCCCACTAGCGGGAGTCGAGACCCAGTACTTC. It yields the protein CASSSPLAGVETQYF.

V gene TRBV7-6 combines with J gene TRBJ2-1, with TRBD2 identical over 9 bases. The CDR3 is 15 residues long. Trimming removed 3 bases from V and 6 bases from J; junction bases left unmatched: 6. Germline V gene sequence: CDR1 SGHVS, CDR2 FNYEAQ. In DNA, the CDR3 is TGTGCCAGCAGCTTGAGAAGCGGGAGGACCAATGAGCAGTTCTTC. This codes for CASSLRSGRTNEQFF.

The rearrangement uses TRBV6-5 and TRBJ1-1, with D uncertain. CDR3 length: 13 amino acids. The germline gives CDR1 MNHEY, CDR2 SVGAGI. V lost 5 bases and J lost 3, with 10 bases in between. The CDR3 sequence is CASSRGEDTEAFF. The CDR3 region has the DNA TGTGCCAGCAGTCGAGGTGAGGACACTGAAGCTTTCTTT.

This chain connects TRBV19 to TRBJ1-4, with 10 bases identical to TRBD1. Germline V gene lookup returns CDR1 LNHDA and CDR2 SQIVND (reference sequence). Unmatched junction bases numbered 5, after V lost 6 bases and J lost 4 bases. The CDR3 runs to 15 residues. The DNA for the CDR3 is TGTGCCAGTAGAGACAGGGGGCCGGGTAATGAAAAACTGTTTTTT. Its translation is CASRDRGPGNEKLFF.

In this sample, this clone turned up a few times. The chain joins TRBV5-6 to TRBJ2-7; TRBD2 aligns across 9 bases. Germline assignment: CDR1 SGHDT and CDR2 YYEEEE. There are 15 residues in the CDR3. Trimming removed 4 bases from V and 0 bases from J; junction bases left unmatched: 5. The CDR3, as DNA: TGTGCCAGCAGCCTAGGCGGGGGGGTCTCCTACGAGCAGTACTTC. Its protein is CASSLGGGVSYEQYF.

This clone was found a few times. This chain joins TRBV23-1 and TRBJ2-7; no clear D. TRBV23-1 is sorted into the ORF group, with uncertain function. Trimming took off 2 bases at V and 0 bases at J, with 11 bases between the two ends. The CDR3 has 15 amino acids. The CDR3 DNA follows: TGCGCCAGCAGTCAAGCGGATATAGTCTCCTACGAGCAGTACTTC. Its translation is CASSQADIVSYEQYF.

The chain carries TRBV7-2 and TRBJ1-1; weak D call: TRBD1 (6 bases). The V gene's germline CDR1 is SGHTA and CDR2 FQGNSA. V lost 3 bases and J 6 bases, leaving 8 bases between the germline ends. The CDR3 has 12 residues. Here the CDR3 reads CASSLDSPEAFF. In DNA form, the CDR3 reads TGTGCCAGCAGCTTGGACAGTCCTGAAGCTTTCTTT.

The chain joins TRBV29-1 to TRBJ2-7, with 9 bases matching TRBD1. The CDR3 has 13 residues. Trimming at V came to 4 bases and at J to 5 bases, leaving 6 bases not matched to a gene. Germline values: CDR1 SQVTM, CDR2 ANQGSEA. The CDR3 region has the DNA TGCAGCGTTGTAGAGGACAGGGGCCACGAGCAGTACTTC. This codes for CSVVEDRGHEQYF.

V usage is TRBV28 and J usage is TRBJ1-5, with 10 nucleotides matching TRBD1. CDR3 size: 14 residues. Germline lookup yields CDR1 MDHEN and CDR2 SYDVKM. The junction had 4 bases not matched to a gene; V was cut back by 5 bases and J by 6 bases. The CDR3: CASSPGQGTQPQHF. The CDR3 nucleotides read TGTGCCAGCAGTCCGGGACAGGGGACTCAGCCCCAGCATTTT.

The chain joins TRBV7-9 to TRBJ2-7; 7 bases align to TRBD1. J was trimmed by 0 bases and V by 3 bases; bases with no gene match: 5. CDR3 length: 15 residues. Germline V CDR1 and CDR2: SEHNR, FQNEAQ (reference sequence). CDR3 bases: TGTGCCAGCAGCTTTGGACAGGCCCTCTCCTACGAGCAGTACTTC. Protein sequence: CASSFGQALSYEQYF.

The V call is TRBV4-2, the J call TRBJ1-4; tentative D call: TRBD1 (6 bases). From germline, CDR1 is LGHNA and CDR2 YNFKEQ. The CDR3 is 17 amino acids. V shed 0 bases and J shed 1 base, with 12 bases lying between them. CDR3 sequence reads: CASSQEIGGGTNEKLFF. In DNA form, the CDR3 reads TGTGCCAGCAGCCAAGAAATAGGGGGTGGAACTAATGAAAAACTGTTTTTT.

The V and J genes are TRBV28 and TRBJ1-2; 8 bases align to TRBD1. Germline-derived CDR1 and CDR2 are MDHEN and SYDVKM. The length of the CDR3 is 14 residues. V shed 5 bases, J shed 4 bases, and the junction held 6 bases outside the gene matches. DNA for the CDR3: TGTGCCAGCAGTAACGGACAGGGACTCTATGGCTACACCTTC. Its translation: CASSNGQGLYGYTF.